The 27 T cell receptor beta chains presented below share a single source sample, sequenced in a study of OX40 agonist ivuxolimab in advanced cancers. Libraries were prepared by immunoSEQ multiplex PCR; TCRdb keeps only in-frame clonotypes and omits some of them. The table lists about 130,000 clones, around 92% of them singletons, with 0.7% to 0.85% in the top ten. Sample: CD4+ or CD8+ T cells sorted from blood, taken in a trial of the OX40 agonist ivuxolimab. These receptors came from an adult with an advanced solid tumor such as melanoma, head and neck, liver or kidney cancer.

The chain uses TRBV14 and TRBJ1-1; D is ambiguous. The germline CDR1 and CDR2 sequences are SGHDN and FVKESK. CDR3 length: 13 residues. Trimming stripped 4 bases from V and 2 bases from J, with 8 bases between. CDR3 sequence reads: CASSLTVNTEAFF. The CDR3 nucleotides are TGTGCCAGCAGCCTTACAGTAAACACTGAAGCTTTCTTT.

The DNA of the CDR3 is TGTGCCAGCAGCCGCCGCTCGGGATTCGGTCAGCCCCAGCATTTT. Translation: CASSRRSGFGQPQHF. The chain recombines TRBV7-2 with TRBJ1-5; D not resolved. CDR1 and CDR2 (germline): SGHTA, FQGNSA. This CDR3 region has 15 residues. Trimming pared 5 bases from V and 6 bases from J, leaving 17 bases between.

The CDR3 sequence: CASSFDSREQYF. CDR3 nucleotides: TGTGCCAGCAGTTTTGACAGTCGCGAGCAGTACTTC. The rearrangement links TRBV7-9 to TRBJ2-7; D might be TRBD1 (5 bases). CDR1 and CDR2 from the germline V gene are SEHNR and FQNEAQ (reference sequence). V was shortened by 6 bases and J by 6 bases, with 12 bases between the two germline ends. The CDR3 has 12 amino acids.

The chain couples TRBV7-2 to TRBJ2-7; maybe TRBD2 (6 bases). The CDR3 runs to 16 residues. Germline lookup yields CDR1 SGHTA and CDR2 FQGNSA. V dropped 1 base and J dropped 4 bases, with 17 bases sitting between them. CDR3 sequence (DNA): TGTGCCAGCAGCTTAGTATCGGGAGAAGGGATATACGAGCAGTACTTC. It is translated as CASSLVSGEGIYEQYF.

The V call is TRBV28, the J call TRBJ2-3; 7 bases fit TRBD2. This CDR3 region has 18 residues. V lost 6 bases and J lost 1; bases outside the gene matches: 16. Germline lookup yields CDR1 MDHEN and CDR2 SYDVKM. CDR3 nucleotides: TGTGCCAGCAGCTCGCAGGCTCTCGGGAGGACTGGCACAGATACGCAGTATTTT. This translates into CASSSQALGRTGTDTQYF.

This rearrangement joins TRBV6-1 to TRBJ2-7; D is perhaps TRBD2 (6 bases). V was clipped by 4 bases and J by 2 bases, with 15 bases between them. The CDR3 sequence is 15 residues long. Germline assignment: CDR1 MNHNS and CDR2 SASEGT. CDR3 bases: TGTGCCAGCAGTGTAATCGGGACTCTACCCTACGAGCAGTACTTC. It specifies CASSVIGTLPYEQYF.

This clone was counted between two and nine times. The sample contains more than one DNA sequence encoding this CDR3. This chain joins TRBV19 and TRBJ1-6; 9 positions agree with TRBD1. The J segment lost 7 bases and the V segment lost 4 bases, leaving 2 bases of the junction unmatched. The CDR3 sequence is 14 residues long. The germline V gene has CDR1 LNHDA and CDR2 SQIVND (reference sequence). The CDR3 coding sequence is TGTGCCAGTAGTACGGGACAGGGAAATTCACCCCTCCACTTT. It specifies CASSTGQGNSPLHF.

The gene calls are TRBV5-1 and TRBJ2-7; perhaps TRBD2 as D (5 bases). Germline V lookup: CDR1 SGHRS, CDR2 YFSETQ. Deletions cut 0 bases from V and 4 bases from J, with 11 bases between. The CDR3 is made up of 14 amino acids. The DNA of the CDR3 is TGCGCCAGCAGCTTGGCCCCCCGGGAATACGAGCAGTACTTC. Its protein is CASSLAPREYEQYF.

The chain carries TRBV2 and TRBJ2-3; D tentatively reads TRBD1 or TRBD2 (6 bases each). CDR1 and CDR2 from the germline V gene are SNHLY and FYNNEI. Trimming took off 3 bases at V and 4 bases at J, with 20 bases between the two ends. The CDR3 totals 17 residues. The CDR3: CASSDGGGTSSADTQYF. The CDR3 DNA is TGTGCCAGCAGTGATGGAGGGGGTACTAGCAGCGCAGATACGCAGTATTTT.

The J gene is TRBJ2-7, the V gene TRBV5-1, with 8 bases matching TRBD1. J gave up 4 bases and V 3 bases, and 12 bases lay outside the gene matches. Germline V lookup: CDR1 SGHRS, CDR2 YFSETQ. The CDR3 runs to 16 residues. The CDR3 DNA sequence: TGCGCCAGCAGCTCAAGGGGGGACAGGCAAACGTACGAGCAGTACTTC. It encodes CASSSRGDRQTYEQYF.

The CDR3 here is CASSLVQTYNEQFF. The CDR3 DNA reads TGCGCCAGCAGCTTGGTACAGACATACAATGAGCAGTTCTTC. The rearrangement uses TRBV5-1 and TRBJ2-1, with D hard to call. Trimming shortened V by 0 bases and J by 4 bases, and 8 bases separated the two germline ends. This CDR3 region has 14 residues. The germline V gene encodes CDR1 SGHRS and CDR2 YFSETQ.

V gene TRBV7-2 combines with J gene TRBJ2-7, with 8 bases that match TRBD1. V was clipped by 3 bases and J by 4 bases; unmatched bases: 11. CDR3 length: 16 residues. CDR1 and CDR2 from the germline V gene are SGHTA and FQGNSA. The DNA for the CDR3 is TGTGCCAGCAGCTTCGCCCGGGACAGGAGTACTTACGAGCAGTACTTC. Its translation is CASSFARDRSTYEQYF.

The rearrangement uses TRBV15 and TRBJ2-5, with 7 bases lining up with TRBD1. J gave up 4 bases and V 1 base, and 6 bases lay outside the gene matches. This CDR3 has 15 residues. CDR1 and CDR2 (germline): LNHNV, YYDKDF (reference sequence). CDR3 DNA sequence: TGTGCCACCAGCAGAGCCCGGGACAGTGTAGAGACCCAGTACTTC. This translates into CATSRARDSVETQYF.

This clone turned up a few times. The chain joins TRBV6-5 to TRBJ1-5, with no clear D. Trimming left V 6 bases short and J 1 base short, with 4 bases between. There are 12 residues in the CDR3. The germline V gene has CDR1 MNHEY and CDR2 SVGAGI. In DNA form, the CDR3 reads TGTGCCAGCAGGGGGAGCAATCAGCCCCAGCATTTT. Translated: CASRGSNQPQHF.

The chain employs TRBV28 and TRBJ2-7; no reliable D call. V was shortened by 5 bases and J by 0 bases, with 17 bases between the two germline ends. CDR1 MDHEN and CDR2 SYDVKM come from the germline V gene. This CDR3 has 16 residues. Here the CDR3 DNA reads TGTGCCAGCAGTCCCCCGGACGGATGGAGCTCCTACGAGCAGTACTTC. This codes for CASSPPDGWSSYEQYF.

This clone was observed once. The chain combines TRBV7-2 with TRBJ1-1; a possible D gene is TRBD1 (6 bases). Germline CDR1 and CDR2: SGHTA and FQGNSA. Trimming cost V 3 bases and J 0 bases, with 14 bases left between them. The CDR3 extends over 16 amino acids. The CDR3, as DNA: TGTGCCAGCAGCTTTCACTGGAGGGGGGTGAACACTGAAGCTTTCTTT. Translating it yields CASSFHWRGVNTEAFF.

This clone appeared a single time. The chain combines TRBV28 with TRBJ2-7; D may be TRBD2 (6 bases). V lost 7 bases to trimming and J lost 4 bases, with 20 bases between them. Germline V gene sequence: CDR1 MDHEN, CDR2 SYDVKM. This CDR3 region has 15 residues. This CDR3 is CASIPGPGGYYEQYF. The CDR3 DNA reads as TGTGCCAGCATTCCCGGGCCAGGAGGGTATTACGAGCAGTACTTC.

The rearrangement joins TRBV4-1 to TRBJ2-3; D is possibly TRBD1 or TRBD2 (5 bases each). Germline CDR1 MGHRA, CDR2 YSYEKL. This CDR3 has 17 residues. V lost 0 bases to trimming and J lost 2 bases, with 15 bases between them. The CDR3 is CASSQDRTGTFTDTQYF. CDR3 nucleotides: TGCGCCAGCAGCCAAGATCGAACCGGGACCTTCACAGATACGCAGTATTTT.

The rearrangement joins TRBV5-4 to TRBJ2-7, with 14 positions matching TRBD2. The germline CDR1 and CDR2 sequences are SGHNT and YYREEE (reference sequence). The CDR3 extends over 16 amino acids. V lost 5 bases, J lost 6 bases, and 10 bases stayed unmatched. The CDR3 loop is CASRGGLAGVNSEQYF. The CDR3 bases are TGTGCCAGCAGGGGGGGACTAGCGGGAGTGAACTCCGAGCAGTACTTC.

The gene calls are TRBV7-9 and TRBJ2-7; unclear D gene. V was clipped by 5 bases and J by 7 bases, with 9 bases between them. CDR3 length: 11 amino acids. Germline CDR1 reads SEHNR; CDR2 reads FQNEAQ (reference sequence). For the CDR3, the DNA is TGTGCCAGCAGCCCCCAACTAGAGCAGTACTTC. It codes for CASSPQLEQYF.

This chain links TRBV18 with TRBJ1-6, with D tentatively TRBD1 (6 bases). CDR1 is KGHSH, CDR2 LQKENI, per germline. Trimming removed 0 bases from V and 10 bases from J, with 13 bases in between. The CDR3 is 15 amino acids. CDR3 region: CASSPPEGGRSPLHF. The DNA of the CDR3 is TGTGCCAGCTCACCACCGGAAGGGGGAAGATCACCCCTCCACTTT.

V and J are TRBV21-1 and TRBJ1-3. TRBV21-1 is reported as a pseudogene. The CDR3 loop spans 15 amino acids. CDR3 loop: CASSLPGHSGNTIYF. DNA for the CDR3: TGTGCCAGCAGCCTCCCGGGCCACTCTGGAAACACCATATATTTT.

The V call is TRBV7-9, the J call TRBJ1-1, with TRBD1 identical over 11 bases. J was trimmed by 4 bases and V by 4 bases; bases with no gene match: 2. The CDR3 covers 14 residues. The germline V gene encodes CDR1 SEHNR and CDR2 FQNEAQ (reference sequence). CDR3 in amino acids: CASSSGTGGTEAFF. In nucleotides, the CDR3 is TGTGCCAGCAGCTCCGGGACAGGGGGCACTGAAGCTTTCTTT.

The V and J genes are TRBV7-3 and TRBJ2-7; a possible D gene is TRBD1 (5 bases). There are 13 residues in the CDR3. Per the germline V gene, CDR1 is SGHTA and CDR2 is FQGTGA. The germline V and J ends were trimmed by 6 bases and 7 bases, with 16 bases remaining between them. CDR3 nucleotides: TGTGCCAGCAGTCCCGATCCACCAGGGGAGCAGTACTTC. Its translation: CASSPDPPGEQYF.

This chain joins TRBV27 and TRBJ2-1; 10 positions match TRBD1. Trimming at V came to 5 bases and at J to 2 bases, leaving 9 bases not matched to a gene. The CDR3 is made up of 17 amino acids. Germline lookup yields CDR1 MNHEY and CDR2 SMNVEV (reference sequence). CDR3 protein: CASSPRDRGGPYNEQFF. CDR3 DNA: TGTGCCAGCAGTCCTCGGGACAGGGGAGGGCCCTACAATGAGCAGTTCTTC.

This chain uses TRBV6-1 with TRBJ1-5, with TRBD1 as a possible D gene (6 bases). The CDR3 length is 15 residues. CDR1 and CDR2 (germline): MNHNS, SASEGT. Deletions cut 6 bases from V and 2 bases from J, with 14 bases between. CDR3 sequence (DNA): TGTGCCAGCAGCTCAGGGGTGTTGGGCAATCAGCCCCAGCATTTT. Its translation: CASSSGVLGNQPQHF.

The chain is built from TRBV7-2 and TRBJ2-2; D is ambiguous. The V end lost 1 base, the J end lost 7 bases, and 10 bases lay between the germline ends. Germline CDR1 and CDR2: SGHTA and FQGNSA. The CDR3 runs 14 residues. DNA of the CDR3: TGTGCCAGCAGCTTAGTGAGGTCGGGCGGGGAGCTGTTTTTT. It encodes CASSLVRSGGELFF. Full variable domain (rest looked up from reference TRBV7-2 and TRBJ2-2): GAGVSQSPSNKVTEKGKDVELRCDPISGHTALYWYRQSLGQGLEFLIYFQGNSAPDKSGLPSDRFSAERTGGSVSTLTIQRTQQEDSAVYLCASSLVRSGGELFFGEGSRLTVL.